This T cell receptor beta chain derives from a study of OX40 agonist ivuxolimab in advanced cancers. As for the study more broadly: Ivuxolimab was an agonistic, fully human IgG2 monoclonal antibody directed against OX40 (CD134), a costimulatory receptor. Intravenous ivuxolimab was administered to patients every 2 weeks at six dose levels: 0.01, 0.1, 0.3, 1.5, 3 and 10 mg/kg. Of the roughly 52 dose-escalation patients, hepatocellular carcinoma was present in around 20, melanoma in approximately 15, renal cell carcinoma in 9 and head and neck cancer in 9. In the dose-escalation cohort, 82.7% of patients were male, and the mean age was roughly 60 years, with a range of 23 to 79. Prior anti-PD-1, anti-PD-L1 or anti-CTLA-4 therapy was permitted, and checkpoint inhibitors had been received by under 50% of dose-escalation patients. Three dose-escalation patients achieved partial responses, one with hepatocellular carcinoma and two with cutaneous melanoma. The point of sequencing TCRbeta in the periphery was to test whether ivuxolimab changed TCR sequence diversity and drove clonal T-cell expansion. The monotherapy dose-escalation portion (N of about 50 patients) of the phase I ivuxolimab trial is reported in the paper. Overall results and qualifications from the work: Which antigens the clonally expanded peripheral T cells were specific for was not determined. Low levels of normalized T-cell clonal expansion were also seen in some nonresponding patients. After ivuxolimab, CD8+ T cells had more expanded clones than CD4+ T cells on average. Clonal expansion of both CD4+ and CD8+ blood T cells was observed from baseline to week 6 at doses 0.1 to 3.0 mg/kg. In the 0.1-3.0 mg/kg groups, partial responders had among the lowest normalized peripheral clonal expansion, particularly in CD8+ T cells.

For sequencing of the TCRbeta CDR3 region, genomic DNA was extracted from the sorted cells. The immunoSEQ Assay was used to sequence the TCRbeta CDR3 regions. Drawn from immuneACCESS, this table holds only the in-frame rearrangements with V and J called that TCRdb kept. Clones are partly lost; checked studies trace under half to an unresolved V gene and leave the rest unexplained. This sample comprises roughly 35,000 clones, approximately 80% of them detected only once. Approximately 12% of the sample goes to the ten largest clones. Comment on this clone: The antigen this receptor binds is unknown. No clone much larger than this one lies a single base away; base qualities are absent.

Patients with a history of autoimmune disease or receiving systemic immunosuppression were excluded from the trial. Peripheral blood for TCR sequencing was drawn from every dose cohort at baseline, at cycle 4 day 1 and at cycle 7 day 1. The samples were taken from a phase I, first-in-human, multicenter, open-label dose-escalation trial of ivuxolimab. Adults with locally advanced or metastatic melanoma, renal cell carcinoma, hepatocellular carcinoma or head and neck squamous cell carcinoma were enrolled in the trial. Before TCR sequencing, CD4+ and CD8+ T cells were separately sorted from peripheral blood. Reading from cysteine to phenylalanine, the CDR3 counts 16 amino acids. The kept DNA is CDR3 alone, 48 bases in frame from the first base. Relative to germline, V is missing 3 bases and J is missing 4 bases, with 12 bases of the junction outside any gene match. CDR1 and CDR2 were assigned from the germline V gene as SGHDT and YYEEEE.

The sequencing here drew on CD4+ or CD8+ T cells sorted from blood, taken in a trial of the OX40 agonist ivuxolimab. This receptor chain uses TRBV5-6 and TRBJ1-1; the central 7 bases match TRBD1. The clonotype originates from an adult with an advanced solid tumor such as melanoma, head and neck, liver or kidney cancer. The sequence in DNA is TGTGCCAGCAGCTCCACAGGGGAGAAGGGTGCCACTGAAGCTTTCTTT. Protein translation: CASSSTGEKGATEAFF.